This T cell receptor beta chain was sequenced during a study of vaccination effects on CD4 cells after COVID-19. Overall study context: The second dose preceded post-vaccine samples by a median of 72 days.

The CDR3 contains 17 residues. Germline lookup yields CDR1 DFQATT and CDR2 SNEGSKA (reference sequence). V shed 3 bases and J 1 base; nucleotides not matched to a gene: 9. Profiling relied on immunoSEQ multiplex PCR, and the TCRdb table lists in-frame clones only, not all of them. Seen here are about 81,000 clones, over 70% observed once, and the top ten hold roughly 1.1%. Within the ViraFEST assay, antigen-specific CD4+ T cells underwent expansion with viral peptide pools prior to sequencing. Researchers isolated CD4+ T cells once roughly ten days of culture had elapsed. The participants, recipients of two vaccine doses, got either BNT162b2 or mRNA-1273. The study found no prior SARS-CoV-2 infection in the vaccine recipients, who tested negative for nucleocapsid antibodies. Every well housed roughly 2.1 million PBMC, which grew in culture alongside about 10 IU/ml IL-2 and roughly 9.8 ug/ml peptides.

With respect to this clone: As yet, its antigen is unknown.

This receptor was taken from a human donor who received a COVID-19 vaccine. J is TRBJ2-1 and V is TRBV20-1, with 10 bases aligning to TRBD2. The sample was CD4+ T cells from PBMCs cultured with HCoV-OC43 spike peptides, taken after COVID-19 vaccination. Stated subset: HCoV-OC43 spike overlapping peptide pool stimulation. CDR3 region: CSASAASGGPSYNEQFF. CDR3 bases: TGCAGTGCTAGTGCGGCTAGCGGGGGTCCATCCTACAATGAGCAGTTCTTC.